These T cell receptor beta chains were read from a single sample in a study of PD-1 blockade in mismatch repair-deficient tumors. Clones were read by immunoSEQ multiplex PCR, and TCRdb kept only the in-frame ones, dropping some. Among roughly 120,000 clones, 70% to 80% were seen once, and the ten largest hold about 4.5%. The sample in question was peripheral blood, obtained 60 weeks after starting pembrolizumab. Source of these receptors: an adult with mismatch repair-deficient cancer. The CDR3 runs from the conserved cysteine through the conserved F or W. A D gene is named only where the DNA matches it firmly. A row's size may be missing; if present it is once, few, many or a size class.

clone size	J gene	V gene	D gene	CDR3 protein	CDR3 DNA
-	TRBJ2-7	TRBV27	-	CASSPHSQLAAYEQYF	TGTGCCAGCAGCCCCCACTCCCAACTAGCAGCCTACGAGCAGTACTTC
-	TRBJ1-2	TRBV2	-	CASKALGGAGYTF	TGTGCCAGCAAAGCCCTTGGAGGTGCTGGCTACACCTTC
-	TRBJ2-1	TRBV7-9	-	CASSSRRADNEQFF	TGTGCCAGCAGCTCTCGGAGGGCAGACAATGAGCAGTTCTTC
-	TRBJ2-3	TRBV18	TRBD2	CASSQLAGTSTDTQYF	TGTGCCAGCTCTCAGTTAGCGGGTACTAGCACAGATACGCAGTATTTT
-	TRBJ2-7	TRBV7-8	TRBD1	CASISRDRAYEQYF	TGTGCCAGCATCTCCCGGGACAGGGCCTACGAGCAGTACTTC
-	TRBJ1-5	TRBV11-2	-	CASSSEGDVNQPQHF	TGTGCCAGCAGCTCAGAGGGGGACGTAAATCAGCCCCAGCATTTT
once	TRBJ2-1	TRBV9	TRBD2	CASSVEGRADNEQFF	TGTGCCAGCAGCGTAGAAGGGAGGGCCGACAATGAGCAGTTCTTC
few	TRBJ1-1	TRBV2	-	CASSSSGGDTEAFF	TGTGCCAGCAGTTCTTCCGGGGGGGACACTGAAGCTTTCTTT
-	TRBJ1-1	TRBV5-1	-	CASSLGTGNTEAFF	TGCGCCAGCAGCTTGGGGACGGGGAACACTGAAGCTTTCTTT
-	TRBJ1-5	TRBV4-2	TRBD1	CASSQGTGRPPQHF	TGTGCCAGCAGCCAAGGGACAGGGAGGCCGCCCCAGCATTTT
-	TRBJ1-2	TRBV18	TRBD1	CASSLGQDEGGYTF	TGTGCCAGCTCACTGGGACAGGACGAGGGTGGCTACACCTTC
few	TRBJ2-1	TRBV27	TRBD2	CASNPRAGLAGYNEQFF	TGTGCCAGCAACCCAAGGGCGGGACTAGCGGGATACAATGAGCAGTTCTTC
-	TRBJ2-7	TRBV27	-	CASSFKPYPPYEQYF	TGTGCCAGCAGTTTCAAACCCTACCCCCCCTACGAGCAGTACTTC
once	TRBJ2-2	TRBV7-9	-	CASSLVGELFF	TGTGCCAGCAGCTTAGTCGGGGAGCTGTTTTTT
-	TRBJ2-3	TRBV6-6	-	CASSYSRGPDTQYF	TGTGCCAGCAGTTACTCAAGGGGCCCAGATACGCAGTATTTT
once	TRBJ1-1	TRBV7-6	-	CASSFGGGTEAFF	TGTGCCAGCAGCTTTGGGGGAGGCACTGAAGCTTTCTTT
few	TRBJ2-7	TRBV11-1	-	CASSLFPGRAYEQYF	TGTGCCAGCAGCTTATTCCCTGGACGTGCCTACGAGCAGTACTTC
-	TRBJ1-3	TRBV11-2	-	CASSLSGGRRPGNTIYF	TGTGCCAGCAGCTTATCGGGGGGTCGGCGTCCTGGAAACACCATATATTTT
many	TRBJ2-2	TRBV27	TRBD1	CASSSGQHTGELFF	TGTGCCAGCAGTTCGGGACAGCACACCGGGGAGCTGTTTTTT
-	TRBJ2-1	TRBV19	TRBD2	CASSIPGLAGPYNEQFF	TGTGCCAGTAGTATCCCGGGACTAGCGGGACCCTACAATGAGCAGTTCTTC
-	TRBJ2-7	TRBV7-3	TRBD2	CASSLGLAGEISYEQYF	TGTGCCAGCAGCTTAGGGTTAGCGGGAGAGATTTCCTACGAGCAGTACTTC
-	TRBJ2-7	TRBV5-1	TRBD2	CASSLGLAEDYEQYF	TGCGCCAGCAGCTTGGGACTAGCGGAGGACTACGAGCAGTACTTC
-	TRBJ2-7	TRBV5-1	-	CASSLDTGQYEQYF	TGCGCCAGCAGCTTGGACACCGGCCAGTACGAGCAGTACTTC